This T cell receptor (beta chain) emerged from a study of cytomegalovirus exposure and HLA in healthy donors. Study details: There were around 100 million unique TCR beta sequences, drawn from roughly 200 million T cells, in an earlier analysis. Findings and limits, study-wide: Most of the TCR beta V segments (in an earlier analysis) were productive either about 90% or about 30% of the time.

In the case of this clone: No antigen is known for it.

The primer mix had 60 Vbeta and 13 Jbeta primers. Here immunoSEQ multiplex PCR was the method, and the copy in TCRdb shows in-frame clones only, minus some. Of about 230,000 clones detected, approximately 87% appear once; the ten largest clones hold around 1.2%. Deletions cut 9 bases from V and 7 bases from J, with 18 bases between. Germline CDR1 is MDHEN and CDR2 is SYDVKM. The CDR3 runs to 13 residues. Sequencing was done on a sample of PBMCs. The V gene is TRBV28, the J gene TRBJ1-1; tentatively, D is TRBD1 (5 bases). The receptor was isolated from a human donor in good health. The CDR3 sequence: CASRRGGSVEAFF. The DNA of the CDR3 is TGTGCCAGTCGACGGGGGGGTAGTGTTGAAGCTTTCTTT. The whole variable domain, filled in from reference TRBV28 and TRBJ1-1, reads DVKVTQSSRYLVKRTGEKVFLECVQDMDHENMFWYRQDPGLGLRLIYFSYDVKMKEKGDIPEGYSVSREKKERFSLILESASTNQTSMYLCASRRGGSVEAFFGQGTRLTVV.